A single sample gave rise to the 9 T cell receptor beta chains below, sequenced in a study of blood T cell repertoires in COVID-19. Sequencing was performed with immunoSEQ multiplex PCR; in TCRdb, only in-frame clones are kept and a portion is missing. The table has 200,000 to 300,000 clones, approximately 83% seen once. The sample taken for sequencing was peripheral blood. Every receptor here comes from a human donor in a cohort sampled during active COVID-19.

The V gene is TRBV5-1, the J gene TRBJ2-7, with 10 bases fitting TRBD1. This CDR3 comprises 15 residues. Germline lookup yields CDR1 SGHRS and CDR2 YFSETQ. J lost 7 bases, V lost 3 bases, and 10 bases had no gene match. The CDR3 here is CASSSEGQGLREQYF. As DNA, the CDR3 is TGCGCCAGCAGCTCCGAGGGACAGGGGTTGCGGGAGCAGTACTTC.

This clone was detected once. The gene calls are TRBV30 and TRBJ1-4; TRBD1 matches 9 bases. CDR3 length equals 11 residues. The junction had 0 bases not matched to a gene; V was cut back by 5 bases and J by 8 bases. Germline V lookup: CDR1 GTSNPN, CDR2 SVGIG (reference sequence). The CDR3 coding sequence is TGTGCCTGGGGGACAGGGGAAAAACTGTTTTTT. This translates into CAWGTGEKLFF.

V usage is TRBV10-2 and J usage is TRBJ2-6; the match to TRBD1 covers 7 bases. The trim removed 2 bases at V and 4 bases at J, leaving 5 bases unmatched. From germline, CDR1 is WSHSY and CDR2 SAAADI. The CDR3 totals 16 residues. The CDR3 nucleotides read TGCGCCAGCAGTGAGCCGCCGGACAGGGGGGCCAACGTCCTGACTTTC. Translation gives CASSEPPDRGANVLTF.

The genes are TRBV18 and TRBJ1-1; D not resolved. The V and J ends lost 1 base and 3 bases respectively, with 18 bases between them. Per germline, CDR1 KGHSH and CDR2 LQKENI. This CDR3 is built from 17 residues. CDR3 nucleotide sequence: TGTGCCAGCTCACCACGTCACGTAGGAGGTTCGGACACTGAAGCTTTCTTT. It is translated as CASSPRHVGGSDTEAFF.

This sequence joins TRBV11-3 and TRBJ2-7; D remains ambiguous. This CDR3 is 13 amino acids long. Trimming took off 3 bases at V and 0 bases at J, with 6 bases between the two ends. The V gene's germline CDR1 is SGHNT and CDR2 YENEEA. The CDR3 protein is CASSFMSSYEQYF. Here the CDR3 DNA reads TGTGCCAGCAGCTTTATGTCCTCCTACGAGCAGTACTTC.

The chain has TRBV24-1 and TRBJ2-2, with TRBD1 matching over 9 bases. The CDR3 sequence is 15 residues long. The germline CDR1 and CDR2 sequences are KGHDR and SFDVKD. J gave up 5 bases and V 3 bases, and 3 bases lay outside the gene matches. The CDR3 DNA reads as TGTGCCACCAGTGATCCGGGACAGGGTACCGGGGAGCTGTTTTTT. Translated: CATSDPGQGTGELFF.

The chain links TRBV18 to TRBJ2-7; TRBD2 is a possible D gene (6 bases). This CDR3 has 15 residues. Germline-derived CDR1 and CDR2 are KGHSH and LQKENI. Trimming cost V 3 bases and J 7 bases, with 19 bases left between them. The CDR3 DNA sequence: TGTGCCAGCTCACCTTCTTCCGGGAGTGCCTTAGAGCAGTACTTC. Translation: CASSPSSGSALEQYF.

This clone occurred a few times. This sequence joins TRBV11-2 and TRBJ2-2; tentative D call: TRBD2 (5 bases). V shed 7 bases and J shed 7 bases, with 13 bases lying between them. In germline, CDR1 is SGHAT, CDR2 FQNNGV. The CDR3 totals 13 residues. The CDR3, as DNA: TGTGCCAGCACCCCGCGGGTTGACGGGGAGCTGTTTTTT. The encoded protein is CASTPRVDGELFF. Complete variable domain (other parts from reference TRBV11-2 and TRBJ2-2): EAGVAQSPRYKIIEKRQSVAFWCNPISGHATLYWYQQILGQGPKLLIQFQNNGVVDDSQLPKDRFSAERLKGVDSTLKIQPAKLEDSAVYLCASTPRVDGELFFGEGSRLTVL.

The rearrangement joins TRBV5-1 to TRBJ2-4; D is ambiguous. The CDR3 extends over 13 amino acids. Deletions cut 4 bases from V and 3 bases from J, with 8 bases between. CDR1 and CDR2 from the germline V gene are SGHRS and YFSETQ. CDR3 sequence (DNA): TGCGCCAGCAGCAGCGACGGCAAAAACATTCAGTACTTC. This gives the protein CASSSDGKNIQYF.